This T cell receptor beta chain was profiled in a study of blood T cell repertoires in COVID-19. In the study overall: Sample material is recorded as cDNA or gDNA derived from T cells, B-cell-depleted T cells, or PBMCs.

Clones were sequenced by immunoSEQ multiplex PCR, and TCRdb holds only the in-frame ones, with some missing. The sample carries around 250,000 clones, approximately 80% recorded once. The CDR3 is 14 amino acids. Looked up from germline, CDR1 is SNHLY and CDR2 is FYNNEI. J was trimmed by 4 bases and V by 4 bases; bases with no gene match: 7. Sequencing was done on a sample of peripheral blood. The chain uses TRBV2 and TRBJ2-7; 7 positions match TRBD1. The source is a man aged 30-40 years who had recovered from COVID-19. The CDR3 coding sequence is TGTGCCAGCAGTGCCCCACAGGGGTGGTACGAGCAGTACTTC. This codes for CASSAPQGWYEQYF.